One and the same sample provided the 22 T cell receptor beta chains below, sequenced in a study of CDR3 diversity in severe acne. TCRdb reprocessed the PCR reads with MiXCR, giving one entry per CDR3 protein. The data contain more than 70,000 distinct CDR3 sequences, roughly half of them singletons. Source material: blood. These receptors all come from a male donor in good health, serving as a control.

V gene TRBV2 combines with J gene TRBJ1-2; weak D call: TRBD1 (5 bases). The CDR3 is 13 amino acids. Trimming took 10 bases from V and 3 from J, leaving 15 bases between them. In germline, CDR1 is SNHLY, CDR2 FYNNEI. In DNA, the CDR3 is TGTGCCACCGCGGGGGGGATCGACTATGGCTACACCTTC. This gives the protein CATAGGIDYGYTF.

This clonotype occurred many times. The CDR3 DNA sequence: TGTGCCACCAGTGGCCCACAGGGGAGGGATCAGCCCCAGCATTTT. Amino acid sequence: CATSGPQGRDQPQHF. The chain recombines TRBV24-1 with TRBJ1-5, with 7 bases fitting TRBD1. Germline CDR1 KGHDR, CDR2 SFDVKD. The CDR3 runs to 15 residues. Losses at the gene ends were 5 bases for V and 5 bases for J; bases not matched to a gene: 8.

This clonotype has a count of ten or more. This chain links TRBV6-5 with TRBJ2-1; 9 bases agree with TRBD2. V lost 0 bases to trimming and J lost 4 bases; unmatched junction nucleotides: 16. CDR3 length equals 20 residues. From germline, CDR1 is MNHEY and CDR2 SVGAGI. The DNA of the CDR3 is TGTGCCAGCAGTTACTCGATGGCGGTAGCGGGAGAGGCCTCGTACAATGAGCAGTTCTTC. It is translated as CASSYSMAVAGEASYNEQFF.

This chain's CDR3 is CASSSTGDGYTF. The CDR3 nucleotides read TGTGCCAGCAGCTCTACAGGGGACGGCTACACCTTC. The gene calls are TRBV7-9 and TRBJ1-2; TRBD1 agrees at 7 bases. Germline values: CDR1 SEHNR, CDR2 FQNEAQ (reference sequence). Germline trimming cut 4 bases from V and 8 bases from J; bases unmatched to any gene: 4. The CDR3 runs 12 residues. Drawing the rest from reference TRBV7-9 and TRBJ1-2, the complete variable domain is DTGVSQNPRHKITKRGQNVTFRCDPISEHNRLYWYRQTLGQGPEFLTYFQNEAQLEKSRLLSDRFSAERPKGSFSTLEIQRTEQGDSAMYLCASSSTGDGYTFGSGTRLTVV.

Many counts were recorded for this clonotype. This chain joins TRBV27 and TRBJ2-3, with 10 bases fitting TRBD2. CDR1 and CDR2 from the germline V gene are MNHEY and SMNVEV (reference sequence). This CDR3 is built from 18 residues. With V trimmed by 0 bases and J by 3 bases, 9 bases remained unmatched. The CDR3 DNA reads TGTGCCAGCAGTTTATCGGGGCGCGGGGGACTAGCGACAGATACGCAGTATTTT. It translates to CASSLSGRGGLATDTQYF.

CDR3 amino acids: CASSPAGTSGRDEQYF. The CDR3 DNA reads TGTGCCAGCAGCCCAGCCGGGACTAGCGGGAGAGACGAGCAGTACTTC. The chain links TRBV6-2 or TRBV6-3 to TRBJ2-7, with TRBD2 matching 14 bases. The J segment lost 5 bases and the V segment lost 6 bases, leaving 9 bases of the junction unmatched. The germline CDR1 and CDR2 sequences are MNHEY and SVGEGT. The CDR3 loop spans 16 amino acids.

V and J are TRBV6-6 and TRBJ2-7; D remains ambiguous. V was trimmed by 6 bases and J by 2 bases, leaving 17 bases between them. This CDR3 is built from 15 residues. Germline CDR1 MNHNY, CDR2 SVGAGI (reference sequence). The CDR3 nucleotides read TGTGCCAGCAGCAACTCACAGAGCCATGCCTACGAGCAGTACTTC. As protein: CASSNSQSHAYEQYF.

This clonotype was counted a few times. The chain recombines TRBV2 with TRBJ1-2; no reliable D call. Germline assignment: CDR1 SNHLY and CDR2 FYNNEI. The CDR3 runs to 15 residues. V was cut by 6 bases and J by 3 bases, with 17 bases left in between. CDR3 sequence reads: CASSIGTAADYGYTF. The DNA of the CDR3 is TGTGCCAGCAGCATAGGTACAGCAGCTGACTATGGCTACACCTTC. Filled out from reference TRBV2 and TRBJ1-2, the complete variable domain reads EPEVTQTPSHQVTQMGQEVILRCVPISNHLYFYWYRQILGQKVEFLVSFYNNEISEKSEIFDDQFSVERPDGSNFTLKIRSTKLEDSAMYFCASSIGTAADYGYTFGSGTRLTVV.

This clonotype has at least ten counts. The V and J genes are TRBV10-3 and TRBJ2-1, with 7 bases lining up with TRBD2. CDR3 length: 15 residues. V shed 8 bases and J 0 bases; nucleotides not matched to a gene: 7. Germline V gene sequence: CDR1 ENHRY, CDR2 SYGVKD. The CDR3 loop is CAIGGVGASYNEQFF. The CDR3 DNA reads TGTGCCATCGGGGGGGTAGGGGCCTCCTACAATGAGCAGTTCTTC.

By its share, this clonotype is medium-sized. The chain uses TRBV7-9 and TRBJ2-7, with 10 bases that match TRBD2. V lost 1 base, J lost 3 bases, and 6 bases stayed unmatched. This CDR3 region has 16 residues. From germline, CDR1 is SEHNR and CDR2 FQNEAQ (reference sequence). For the CDR3, the DNA is TGTGCCAGCAGCTTAGGAGCGGGAGGGGTAGACTACGAGCAGTACTTC. It codes for CASSLGAGGVDYEQYF.

V and J are TRBV2 and TRBJ2-1, with a possible D match to TRBD2 (5 bases). V was pared by 7 bases and J by 9 bases, with 16 bases between. Germline CDR1 reads SNHLY; CDR2 reads FYNNEI. This CDR3 spans 13 amino acids. CDR3 sequence reads: CASTASPRGEQFF. CDR3 bases: TGTGCCAGCACTGCTAGCCCCCGGGGTGAGCAGTTCTTC. The full variable domain, with the rest looked up from reference TRBV2 and TRBJ2-1, is EPEVTQTPSHQVTQMGQEVILRCVPISNHLYFYWYRQILGQKVEFLVSFYNNEISEKSEIFDDQFSVERPDGSNFTLKIRSTKLEDSAMYFCASTASPRGEQFFGPGTRLTVL.

The rearrangement joins TRBV19 to TRBJ1-1, with D perhaps matching TRBD1 (6 bases). This CDR3 contains 13 residues. CDR1 is LNHDA and CDR2 is SQIVND in the germline V gene (reference sequence). With 10 bases removed from V and 4 bases from J, the gap between germline ends came to 16 bases. The CDR3 reads CATKQGSLTEAFF. CDR3 bases: TGTGCCACCAAACAGGGAAGTCTCACTGAAGCTTTCTTT.

This clonotype appeared many times. The chain combines TRBV7-9 with TRBJ2-5; no firm D call. V lost 7 bases and J lost 1, with 13 bases in between. This CDR3 is 14 amino acids long. Looked up from germline, CDR1 is SEHNR and CDR2 is FQNEAQ (reference sequence). The CDR3 bases are TGTGCCAGCACCTACTCAACGGTCCAAGAGACCCAGTACTTC. It yields the protein CASTYSTVQETQYF.

The chain links TRBV2 to TRBJ1-2; 9 bases line up with TRBD1. V lost 8 bases, J lost 7 bases, and 8 bases stayed unmatched. The V gene's germline CDR1 is SNHLY and CDR2 FYNNEI. This CDR3 is built from 13 residues. CDR3 residues: CASQRDRAGGYTF. In DNA form, the CDR3 reads TGTGCCAGCCAGAGGGACAGGGCGGGTGGCTACACCTTC.

This clonotype appeared a few times. The chain employs TRBV5-6 and TRBJ2-2; a possible D gene is TRBD1 (5 bases). This CDR3 has 13 residues. Per germline, CDR1 SGHDT and CDR2 YYEEEE. Trimming left V 2 bases short and J 5 bases short, with 7 bases between. The DNA of the CDR3 is TGTGCCAGCAGCTTCACAGGTACCGGGGAGCTGTTTTTT. Protein product: CASSFTGTGELFF.

By its share, this clonotype is medium-sized. The chain has TRBV20-1 and TRBJ1-4; the D gene is possibly TRBD1 (6 bases). Trimming pared 5 bases from V and 3 bases from J, leaving 10 bases between. The CDR3 is 13 amino acids. Per the germline V gene, CDR1 is DFQATT and CDR2 is SNEGSKA (reference sequence). CDR3 loop: CSAYRVANEKLFF. CDR3 nucleotide sequence: TGCAGTGCTTACAGGGTAGCTAATGAAAAACTGTTTTTT.

This chain connects TRBV12-3 or TRBV12-4 to TRBJ2-7, with a tentative D call TRBD2 (6 bases). Trimming took off 6 bases at V and 3 bases at J, with 12 bases between the two ends. This CDR3 is built from 13 residues. CDR3 in DNA: TGTGCCAGCAGCCTGGCGCGGGGCTACGAGCAGTACTTC. It codes for CASSLARGYEQYF.

The table lists this clonotype with a few counts. The chain recombines TRBV20-1 with TRBJ2-3, with 10 positions matching TRBD2. CDR3 length equals 15 residues. J gave up 2 bases and V 1 base, and 3 bases lay outside the gene matches. Germline V gene sequence: CDR1 DFQATT, CDR2 SNEGSKA (reference sequence). The CDR3 coding sequence is TGCAGTGCTAGAGGACTAGCGGGTCCCACAGATACGCAGTATTTT. Translated: CSARGLAGPTDTQYF.

This chain joins TRBV7-9 and TRBJ1-2; D is unclear. Germline-derived CDR1 and CDR2 are SEHNR and FQNEAQ (reference sequence). Trimming removed 3 bases from V and 4 bases from J, with 12 bases in between. There are 14 residues in the CDR3. CDR3 bases: TGTGCCAGCAGCTTTCCCGGGATCTTCTATGGCTACACCTTC. Its translation is CASSFPGIFYGYTF.

The chain couples TRBV20-1 to TRBJ2-6; a possible D gene is TRBD2 (5 bases). Germline CDR1 is DFQATT and CDR2 is SNEGSKA (reference sequence). CDR3 length: 15 residues. V lost 6 bases to trimming and J lost 0 bases, with 12 bases between them. CDR3 nucleotides: TGCAGTGCCTTTATGGGGAGCTCTGGGGCCAACGTCCTGACTTTC. Residues: CSAFMGSSGANVLTF.

For this clonotype: One end of the junction is discordant with germline, which a read error may explain. This chain connects TRBV20-1 to TRBJ1-5; D gene ambiguous. Germline CDR1 and CDR2: DFQATT and SNEGSKA (reference sequence). This CDR3 spans 9 amino acids. CDR3 loop: CSAREPQHF. The CDR3 DNA reads TGCAGTGCTAGAGAGCCACAGCATTTT.

The chain uses TRBV12-3 or TRBV12-4 and TRBJ2-7; TRBD1 matches at 10 bases. V trimming: 3 bases; J trimming: 5 bases; junction bases outside the gene matches: 7. The CDR3 runs to 15 residues. CDR3 coding DNA: TGTGCCAGCAGTTTGACAGGGGGCGAGAGGGACGAGCAGTACTTC. Its protein product is CASSLTGGERDEQYF.